The rows below give T cell receptor beta chains drawn from one sample of a study of T cell repertoires in cytomegalovirus infection. No antigen has been identified for these receptors. TCRdb independently ran MiXCR on the reads; one entry per CDR3 protein. The sample yields hundreds of thousands of distinct CDR3 sequences, about 30% seen once. Sample: cultured PBMCs, taken from culture after CMV antigen stimulation. The receptor set was obtained from a human donor in good health (CMV status not recorded). Some clones in this sample may be carry-over from other donors' samples. Each CDR3 is given with its conserved first and last residue. Fields, in order: D gene, V gene, J gene, clone size, CDR3 DNA, CDR3 protein. A D gene is named only where the DNA matches it firmly. Not all rows give a size; the values are once, few, many and, for expanded clones, a class.

NA	TRBV15	TRBJ1-1	NA	TGTGCCACCAGCAGAGATAGGAGGCGTCCTAACACTGAAGCTTTCTTT	CATSRDRRRPNTEAFF
TRBD1	TRBV28	TRBJ1-1	NA	TGTGCCATAGGCAACGGACAGGCCGTATTCCAGAACACTGAAGCTTTCTTT	CAIGNGQAVFQNTEAFF
TRBD1	TRBV7-2	TRBJ1-2	many	TGTGCCAGCAGCCCGCGGACAGGGGTGGAGGGCTACACCTTC	CASSPRTGVEGYTF
NA	TRBV27	TRBJ1-1	NA	TGTGCCAGCAGCTTCTCGCTCACAAACACTGAAGCTTTCTTT	CASSFSLTNTEAFF
NA	TRBV3-1	TRBJ2-7	few	TGTGCCAGCAGCCAAGGTCCGGCGGCGTACTTC	CASSQGPAAYF
NA	TRBV20-1	TRBJ1-5	NA	TGCAGTGCTACAGGGGCTGGCAATCAGCCCCAGCATTTT	CSATGAGNQPQHF
NA	TRBV12-3/TRBV12-4	TRBJ1-2	many	TGTGCCAGCAGACCCGGGACCGCACTTGCTGGCTACACCTTC	CASRPGTALAGYTF
NA	TRBV6-2/TRBV6-3	TRBJ2-1	once	TGTGCCAGCAGTTACTCGAGGGACTTCAATGAGCAGTTCTTC	CASSYSRDFNEQFF
NA	TRBV6-2/TRBV6-3	TRBJ2-2	NA	TGTGCCAGCAGCTCCCATCAGCGCGCCGGGGAGCTGTTTTTT	CASSSHQRAGELFF
NA	TRBV6-6	TRBJ1-5	NA	TGTGCCAGCAGCCCCCCTGCAGGAAACATAAAAGGCAATCAGCCCCAGCATTTT	CASSPPAGNIKGNQPQHF
NA	TRBV7-2	TRBJ2-7	many	TGTGCCAGCAGCGTCCCGCCGACTAGTGAGCAGTACTTC	CASSVPPTSEQYF
NA	TRBV7-9	TRBJ2-4	NA	TGTGCCAGCAGCTTAAGCGCTGGAGGGGGGAACCTCGACTTC	CASSLSAGGGNLDF
TRBD1	TRBV7-2	TRBJ1-2	NA	TGTGCCAGCAGCTTAGCGTCAGGGGGCTATGGCTACACCTTC	CASSLASGGYGYTF
NA	TRBV30	TRBJ1-1	NA	TGTGCCTGGCATGGGGGCTTCACTGAAGCTTTCTTT	CAWHGGFTEAFF
NA	TRBV20-1	TRBJ2-1	NA	TGCAGTGCTAGCCTAGGGGAGTACAATGAGCAGTTCTTC	CSASLGEYNEQFF
TRBD1	TRBV7-2	TRBJ1-1	few	TGTGCCAGCAGCCCTGGGTGGGCGAGGGGGCCGCCTGAAGCTTTCTTT	CASSPGWARGPPEAFF
NA	TRBV7-6	TRBJ2-3	NA	TGTGCCAGCAGCTTAGCGGGGCGGGGACCTAGCACAGATACGCAGTATTTT	CASSLAGRGPSTDTQYF
TRBD1	TRBV10-3	TRBJ2-2	few	TGTGCCATCAGTCCGGGACAGGGGATGTACACCGGGGAGCTGTTTTTT	CAISPGQGMYTGELFF
NA	TRBV11-2	TRBJ2-7	few	TGTGCCAGCAGCTCCTTGCGGGGGCCCTACGAGCAGTACTTC	CASSSLRGPYEQYF
TRBD2	TRBV7-6	TRBJ2-7	few	TGTGCCAGCAGCAAATTTAGCGGGAGCGCCTACGAGCAGTACTTC	CASSKFSGSAYEQYF
NA	TRBV6-2/TRBV6-3	TRBJ2-1	NA	TGTGCCAGCAGAGACAGGTCTCCCTACAATGAGCAGTTCTTC	CASRDRSPYNEQFF
NA	TRBV2	TRBJ2-1	NA	TGTGCCAGCAGAATCATGGAGCAGTTCTTC	CASRIMEQFF
TRBD1	TRBV27	TRBJ1-1	NA	TGTGCCAGCAGTGAGACAGGGACGAACACTGAAGCTTTCTTT	CASSETGTNTEAFF
TRBD2	TRBV20-1	TRBJ2-7	few	TGCAGTGCTACCCGGGAGGAGTACTACGAGCAGTACTTC	CSATREEYYEQYF
NA	TRBV6-5	TRBJ2-1	few	TGTGCCAGCAGTTACTTCGGCCATGAGCAGTTCTTC	CASSYFGHEQFF
NA	TRBV12-3/TRBV12-4	TRBJ1-6	NA	TGTGCCAGCAGTTTAGGGCGGAACTATAATTCACCCCTCCACTTT	CASSLGRNYNSPLHF
TRBD1	TRBV2	TRBJ1-3	few	TGTGCCAGCGAGACAGGGACTGGAAACACCATATATTTT	CASETGTGNTIYF
TRBD2	TRBV4-2	TRBJ2-1	many	TGTGCCAGCAGCCAAGATGGTCTGGCGGGAGGCCATGAGCAGTTCTTC	CASSQDGLAGGHEQFF
TRBD1	TRBV7-2	TRBJ1-4	many	TGTGCCAGCAGAGGGACAGGGGGCAATAATGAAAAACTGTTTTTT	CASRGTGGNNEKLFF
NA	TRBV15	TRBJ1-6	NA	TGTGCCACCAGCAGAGAGGGGGGCGGCAATTCACCCCTCCACTTT	CATSREGGGNSPLHF
NA	TRBV7-2	TRBJ1-3	NA	TGTGCCAGCAGCTTAGCTCTGCCCGGCCCTGAGGCCATATATTTT	CASSLALPGPEAIYF
TRBD2	TRBV6-6	TRBJ2-7	NA	TGTGCCAGCAGTTACTCGGGCGGACTAGCGGGAGGGCCGTACGAGCAGTACTTC	CASSYSGGLAGGPYEQYF
NA	TRBV4-1	TRBJ1-5	few	TGTGCCAGCAGCCAAACCCGGGACGGAAATCAGCCCCAGCATTTT	CASSQTRDGNQPQHF
TRBD1	TRBV4-1	TRBJ1-1	NA	TGCGCCAGCAGCCAAGAAGGAGTTGACCGGGACAGGTGGTACACTGAAGCTTTCTTT	CASSQEGVDRDRWYTEAFF
NA	TRBV7-2	TRBJ1-2	many	TGTGCCAGCAGCAGGGAGACAGCCCCTGCCTATGGCTACACCTTC	CASSRETAPAYGYTF
NA	TRBV7-6	TRBJ2-5	few	TGTGCCAGCAGCTTCCAGGCGGAGACGGGGACCCAGTACTTC	CASSFQAETGTQYF
TRBD2	TRBV27	TRBJ2-3	NA	TGTGCCAGCAGTCAGAACGCGGGAGGGTTTACAGATACGCAGTATTTT	CASSQNAGGFTDTQYF
NA	TRBV5-6	TRBJ1-1	NA	TGTGCCAGCAGCTCCATGGGACTCGGAGGGAACACTGAAGCTTTCTTT	CASSSMGLGGNTEAFF
TRBD1	TRBV20-1	TRBJ2-7	few	TGCAGTGCTACGACAGGGGAAGGGCAGTACTTC	CSATTGEGQYF
NA	TRBV6-5	TRBJ2-7	NA	TGTGCCAGCAGTTACTCGACAGCCTACGAGCAGTACTTC	CASSYSTAYEQYF
TRBD2	TRBV7-2	TRBJ2-1	few	TGTGCCAGCAGCTTATCTAGCGGGGGGGCGAATGAGCAGTTCTTC	CASSLSSGGANEQFF
NA	TRBV12-3/TRBV12-4	TRBJ2-2	NA	TGTGCCAGCAGCCCTCGGGGTTGGGTCGGCGGGGAGCTGTTTTTT	CASSPRGWVGGELFF
NA	TRBV6-2/TRBV6-3	TRBJ2-3	NA	TGTGCCAGCAGTTACCAGGCGGCAGATACGCAGTATTTT	CASSYQAADTQYF
NA	TRBV2	TRBJ2-7	NA	TGTGCCAGCAGTGATCGAGGACTCCCAATGACCCACTTC	CASSDRGLPMTHF
NA	TRBV7-2	TRBJ2-2	NA	TGTGCCAGCAGCGCCCGGGGGGCGGTCGGGGAGCTGTTTTTT	CASSARGAVGELFF
NA	TRBV7-9	TRBJ1-5	few	TGTGCCAGCAGCTTATCCGAGGCGTGGAATCAGCCCCAGCATTTT	CASSLSEAWNQPQHF
NA	TRBV7-2	TRBJ1-2	many	TGTGCCAGCAGCTTAGGGGTCACAACCTATGGCTACACCTTC	CASSLGVTTYGYTF
NA	TRBV7-2	TRBJ2-7	few	TGTGCCAGCAGCTTAATGGGGCCCTCCTACGAGCAGTACTTC	CASSLMGPSYEQYF
NA	TRBV7-9	TRBJ2-3	few	TGTGCCAGCAGCTTAGGGGCGATAGACACAGATACGCAGTATTTT	CASSLGAIDTDTQYF
TRBD2	TRBV7-2	TRBJ2-7	NA	TGTGCCAGCAGCTTTGGGAGGGCCGAGTCCTACGAGCAGTACTTC	CASSFGRAESYEQYF
NA	TRBV15	TRBJ2-5	NA	TGTGCCACCAGCAGAGATATGGCAGGCGGCGAGACCCAGTACTTC	CATSRDMAGGETQYF
TRBD1	TRBV7-2	TRBJ1-6	few	TGTGCCAGCAGCCCCGCGGGGGGAGGGGGCGTTTCACCCCTCCACTTT	CASSPAGGGGVSPLHF